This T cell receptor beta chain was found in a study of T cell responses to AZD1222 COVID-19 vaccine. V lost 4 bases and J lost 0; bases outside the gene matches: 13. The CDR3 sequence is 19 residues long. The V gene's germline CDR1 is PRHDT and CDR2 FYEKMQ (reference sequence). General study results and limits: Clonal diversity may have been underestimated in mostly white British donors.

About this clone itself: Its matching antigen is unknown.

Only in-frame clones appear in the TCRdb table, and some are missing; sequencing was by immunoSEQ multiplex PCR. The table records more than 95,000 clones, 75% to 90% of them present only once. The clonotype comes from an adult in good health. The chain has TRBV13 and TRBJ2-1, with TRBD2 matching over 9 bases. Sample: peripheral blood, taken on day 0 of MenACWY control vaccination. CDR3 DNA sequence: TGTGCCAGCAGCTCCCCCACCGCGGGAGGGAGAACCTCCTACAATGAGCAGTTCTTC. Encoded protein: CASSSPTAGGRTSYNEQFF.